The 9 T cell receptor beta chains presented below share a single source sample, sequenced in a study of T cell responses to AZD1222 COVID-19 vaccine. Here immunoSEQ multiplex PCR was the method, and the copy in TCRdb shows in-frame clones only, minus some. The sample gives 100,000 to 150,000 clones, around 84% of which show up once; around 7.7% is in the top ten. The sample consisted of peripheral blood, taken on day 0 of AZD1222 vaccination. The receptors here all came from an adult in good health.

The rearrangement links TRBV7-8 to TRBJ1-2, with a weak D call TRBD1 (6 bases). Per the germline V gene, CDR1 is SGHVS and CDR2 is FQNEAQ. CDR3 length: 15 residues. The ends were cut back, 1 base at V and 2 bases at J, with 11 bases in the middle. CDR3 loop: CASSLVGGANYGYTF. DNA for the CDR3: TGTGCCAGCAGCTTAGTTGGGGGGGCCAACTATGGCTACACCTTC.

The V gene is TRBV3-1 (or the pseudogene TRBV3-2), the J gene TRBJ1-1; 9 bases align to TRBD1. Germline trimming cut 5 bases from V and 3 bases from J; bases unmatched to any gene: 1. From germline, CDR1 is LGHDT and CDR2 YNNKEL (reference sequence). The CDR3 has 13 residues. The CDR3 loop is CASSWTGDTEAFF. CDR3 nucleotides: TGTGCCAGCAGCTGGACAGGGGACACTGAAGCTTTCTTT.

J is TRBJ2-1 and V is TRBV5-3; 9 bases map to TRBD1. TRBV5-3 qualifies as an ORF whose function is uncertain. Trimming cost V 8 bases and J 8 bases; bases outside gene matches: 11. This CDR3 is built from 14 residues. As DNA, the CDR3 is TGTGCCAGCCAAGGACAGGGGAATGTGGATGAGCAGTTCTTC. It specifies CASQGQGNVDEQFF.

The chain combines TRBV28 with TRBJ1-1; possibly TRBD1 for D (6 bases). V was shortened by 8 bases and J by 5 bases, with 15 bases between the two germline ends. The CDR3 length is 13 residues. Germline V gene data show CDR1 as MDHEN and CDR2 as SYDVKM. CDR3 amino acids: CASLGGAGTEAFF. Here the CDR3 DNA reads TGTGCCAGCCTGGGGGGCGCGGGGACTGAAGCTTTCTTT. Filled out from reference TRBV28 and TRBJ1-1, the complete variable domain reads DVKVTQSSRYLVKRTGEKVFLECVQDMDHENMFWYRQDPGLGLRLIYFSYDVKMKEKGDIPEGYSVSREKKERFSLILESASTNQTSMYLCASLGGAGTEAFFGQGTRLTVV.

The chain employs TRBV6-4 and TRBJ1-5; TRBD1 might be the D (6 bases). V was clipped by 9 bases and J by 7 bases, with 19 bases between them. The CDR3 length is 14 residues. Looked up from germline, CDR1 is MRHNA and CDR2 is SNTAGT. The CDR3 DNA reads TGTGCCAGATTATTAACAGGGTTCAGGCAGCCCCAGCATTTT. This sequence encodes CARLLTGFRQPQHF.

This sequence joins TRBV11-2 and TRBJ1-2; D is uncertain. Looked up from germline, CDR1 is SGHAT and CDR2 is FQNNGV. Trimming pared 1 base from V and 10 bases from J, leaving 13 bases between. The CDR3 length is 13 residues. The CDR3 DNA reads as TGTGCCAGCAGCTTAGTGTCAGATACCCTCTACACCTTC. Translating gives CASSLVSDTLYTF.

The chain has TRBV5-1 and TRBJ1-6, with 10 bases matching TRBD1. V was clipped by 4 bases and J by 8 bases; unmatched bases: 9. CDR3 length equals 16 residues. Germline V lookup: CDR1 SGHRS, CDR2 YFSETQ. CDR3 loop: CASSLGGQGGHSPLHF. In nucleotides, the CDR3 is TGCGCCAGCAGCCTGGGTGGACAGGGGGGACATTCACCCCTCCACTTT.

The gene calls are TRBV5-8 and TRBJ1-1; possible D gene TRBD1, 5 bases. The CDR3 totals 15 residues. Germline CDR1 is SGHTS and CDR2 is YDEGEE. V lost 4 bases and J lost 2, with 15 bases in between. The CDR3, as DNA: TGTGCCAGCAGCGTTAAGGACAAACTTAACACTGAAGCTTTCTTT. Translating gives CASSVKDKLNTEAFF.

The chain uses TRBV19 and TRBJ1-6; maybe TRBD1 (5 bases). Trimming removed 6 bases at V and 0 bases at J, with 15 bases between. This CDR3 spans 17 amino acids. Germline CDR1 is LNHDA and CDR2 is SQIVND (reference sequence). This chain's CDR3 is CASRGGSTSSYNSPLHF. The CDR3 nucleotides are TGTGCCAGTAGGGGGGGGTCAACCAGCTCCTATAATTCACCCCTCCACTTT.